These 29 T cell receptor beta chains originate from one sample sequenced in a study of blood T cells in healthy people across ages. For the second PCR, which ran for 7 to 11 cycles, a sample-barcoded 5' primer and a J-beta primer mix were used. TCRdb ran MiXCR on the 5' RACE reads and lists one entry per CDR3 protein. The sample includes some 1.5 million distinct CDR3 sequences, approximately 28% of them seen just once. Sequencing was performed on blood. The receptors were sampled from a woman aged 25 to 39 in good health.

This chain uses TRBV20-1 with TRBJ2-1; 14 nucleotides agree with TRBD2. There are 19 residues in the CDR3. CDR1 is DFQATT, CDR2 SNEGSKA, per germline (reference sequence). The V and J ends lost 3 bases and 0 bases, in that order; junction bases with no gene match: 10. The CDR3 nucleotides are TGCAGTGCTAGCCCCTGGACTAGCGGGGGGTCCCACTCCTACAATGAGCAGTTCTTC. It translates to CSASPWTSGGSHSYNEQFF.

This clonotype was observed a few times. This chain's CDR3 is CSAEPGISYNEQFF. CDR3 DNA: TGCAGTGCGGAGCCGGGGATTTCCTACAATGAGCAGTTCTTC. The chain uses TRBV20-1 and TRBJ2-1; D is possibly TRBD2 (5 bases). Germline assignment: CDR1 DFQATT and CDR2 SNEGSKA (reference sequence). CDR3 length: 14 residues. The V and J ends lost 6 bases and 1 base respectively, with 13 bases between them.

The chain recombines TRBV10-3 with TRBJ2-5, with 9 positions matching TRBD1. CDR3 length: 12 amino acids. J lost 11 bases, V lost 9 bases, and 10 bases had no gene match. Germline CDR1 is ENHRY and CDR2 is SYGVKD. CDR3 bases: TGTGCCATGGGGACAGGGACTGATGAGCAGTACTTC. Translation gives CAMGTGTDEQYF.

In this sample, this clonotype turned up a few times. The rearrangement uses TRBV20-1 and TRBJ2-1; D remains unclear. This CDR3 has 14 amino acids. Germline lookup yields CDR1 DFQATT and CDR2 SNEGSKA (reference sequence). With 2 bases removed from V and 9 bases from J, the gap between germline ends came to 17 bases. CDR3 nucleotides: TGCAGTGCTAGACCCCACCTGGAGCCTATTGAGCAGTTCTTC. Its translation is CSARPHLEPIEQFF.

This clonotype was observed a handful of times. The CDR3 spells CSARVQGRAGGSSDTQYF. CDR3 DNA sequence: TGCAGTGCTAGAGTCCAGGGGCGAGCGGGAGGGTCATCGGATACGCAGTATTTT. The gene calls are TRBV20-1 and TRBJ2-3; 10 nucleotides line up with TRBD2. V lost 1 base, J lost 6 bases, and 16 bases stayed unmatched. This CDR3 spans 18 amino acids. The V gene's germline CDR1 is DFQATT and CDR2 SNEGSKA (reference sequence).

V usage is TRBV3-1 and J usage is TRBJ2-5; tentatively, D is TRBD2 (5 bases). The DNA end lines up better with TRBJ2-7; the J call may be wrong. Germline V gives CDR1 LGHDT, CDR2 YNNKEL (reference sequence). The CDR3 has 15 residues. The CDR3 protein is CASSQDRRAIYEQYF. For the CDR3, the DNA is TGTGCCAGCAGCCAAGATAGGCGGGCCATCTACGAGCAGTACTTC.

In this sample, this clonotype turned up a few times. The chain links TRBV18 to TRBJ2-5, with TRBD2 matching 11 bases. The CDR3 contains 16 residues. CDR1 is KGHSH, CDR2 LQKENI, per germline. The J segment lost 11 bases and the V segment lost 3 bases, leaving 14 bases of the junction unmatched. CDR3 sequence reads: CASSPPLVAGGNGQYF. In DNA, the CDR3 is TGTGCCAGCTCACCTCCGTTGGTAGCGGGAGGGAATGGGCAGTACTTC.

This clonotype turned up a few times. CDR3 DNA: TGTGCCAGCAGTTTATCCGGGACAGGGAGAAGCAATGAGCAGTTCTTC. Protein product: CASSLSGTGRSNEQFF. This chain connects TRBV12-3 or TRBV12-4 to TRBJ2-1, with 9 nucleotides matching TRBD1. CDR3 length: 16 residues. V was pared by 2 bases and J by 6 bases, with 8 bases of the junction left unmatched.

Concerning this clonotype: This may stem from a read error, because a much larger clone lies one nucleotide away. The V and J genes are TRBV10-1 and TRBJ2-5, with D possibly being TRBD1 (5 bases). The ends were cut back, 5 bases at V and 5 bases at J, with 12 bases in the middle. Germline CDR1 reads WNHNN; CDR2 reads SYGVQD (reference sequence). This CDR3 is built from 13 residues. CDR3: CASSTDIVETQYF. CDR3 coding DNA: TGCGCCAGCAGTACGGACATTGTGGAGACCCAGTACTTC.

This chain joins TRBV5-5 and TRBJ2-6; 7 bases are a match to TRBD2. Germline CDR1 and CDR2: SGHKS and YYEKEE (reference sequence). The CDR3 sequence is 16 residues long. Trimming took 4 bases from V and 4 from J; bases not matched to a gene: 8. The CDR3 DNA follows: TGTGCCAGCAGCAGGACGGCGGGGGTAGGGGCCAACGTCCTGACTTTC. Protein sequence: CASSRTAGVGANVLTF. The entire variable domain, with the rest obtained from reference TRBV5-5 and TRBJ2-6, is as follows: DAGVTQSPTHLIKTRGQQVTLRCSPISGHKSVSWYQQVLGQGPQFIFQYYEKEERGRGNFPDRFSARQFPNYSSELNVNALLLGDSALYLCASSRTAGVGANVLTFGAGSRLTVL.

This clonotype was counted between two and nine times. V and J are TRBV28 and TRBJ2-3, with no clear D. CDR3 length equals 15 residues. Germline V gene data show CDR1 as MDHEN and CDR2 as SYDVKM. V was shortened by 1 base and J by 2 bases, with 10 bases between the two germline ends. CDR3 residues: CASSLSQLVTDTQYF. In DNA form, the CDR3 reads TGTGCCAGCAGTTTATCTCAGCTAGTCACAGATACGCAGTATTTT.

This clonotype was recorded a few times. This chain uses TRBV11-2 with TRBJ1-2, with 8 nucleotides matching TRBD1. The CDR3 loop spans 16 amino acids. V lost 5 bases to trimming and J lost 2 bases; unmatched junction nucleotides: 10. Germline values: CDR1 SGHAT, CDR2 FQNNGV. CDR3 sequence reads: CASSPTARGPNYGYTF. CDR3 in DNA: TGTGCCAGCAGCCCTACGGCCAGGGGGCCAAACTATGGCTACACCTTC.

In this sample, this clonotype turned up a few times. The chain links TRBV29-1 to TRBJ1-2; D unresolved. Trimming shortened V by 5 bases and J by 7 bases, and 11 bases separated the two germline ends. CDR1 is SQVTM, CDR2 ANQGSEA, per germline. This CDR3 has 11 residues. The CDR3: CSVPVSGGYTF. The CDR3 DNA sequence: TGCAGCGTTCCCGTTTCCGGTGGCTACACCTTC.

V usage is TRBV10-2 and J usage is TRBJ1-1; D possibly corresponds to TRBD1 (5 bases). V was shortened by 0 bases and J by 2 bases, with 10 bases between the two germline ends. Germline V lookup: CDR1 WSHSY, CDR2 SAAADI. CDR3 length: 15 residues. In DNA form, the CDR3 reads TGCGCCAGCAGTGAGTCCGGGGGATTTAACACTGAAGCTTTCTTT. This gives the protein CASSESGGFNTEAFF.

For this clonotype: One base away lies a much larger clone, so this may be a sequencing read error. The chain is built from TRBV12-3 or TRBV12-4 and TRBJ2-3, with 15 nucleotides matching TRBD2. The length of the CDR3 is 16 residues. The CDR3 bases are TGTGCCGGCAGTTGGGGACTAGCGGGAGGAATGGATACGCAGTATTTT. As protein: CAGSWGLAGGMDTQYF.

The V call is TRBV2, the J call TRBJ1-1; TRBD1 might be the D (5 bases). The germline V gene encodes CDR1 SNHLY and CDR2 FYNNEI. This CDR3 is 12 amino acids long. Trimming took 4 bases from V and 8 from J, leaving 11 bases between them. For the CDR3, the DNA is TGTGCCAGCAGTGTTCGGGGCAGAGAAGCTTTCTTT. Amino acid sequence: CASSVRGREAFF.

This sequence joins TRBV7-2 and TRBJ1-6; no clear D. The germline V gene has CDR1 SGHTA and CDR2 FQGNSA. Trimming took off 6 bases at V and 10 bases at J, with 13 bases between the two ends. The CDR3 is 13 amino acids. The CDR3 here is CASSRGRWSPLHF. The CDR3 bases are TGTGCCAGCAGTAGAGGCAGGTGGTCACCCCTCCACTTT.

J is TRBJ1-4 and V is TRBV7-2; possible D gene TRBD1, 5 bases. Trimming stripped 0 bases from V and 8 bases from J, with 13 bases between. This CDR3 comprises 15 residues. Looked up from germline, CDR1 is SGHTA and CDR2 is FQGNSA. CDR3 sequence (DNA): TGTGCCAGCAGCTTAGCGCACACAGGAGGCGAAAAACTGTTTTTT. This encodes CASSLAHTGGEKLFF. The variable domain in full, with the rest retrieved from reference TRBV7-2 and TRBJ1-4, is GAGVSQSPSNKVTEKGKDVELRCDPISGHTALYWYRQSLGQGLEFLIYFQGNSAPDKSGLPSDRFSAERTGGSVSTLTIQRTQQEDSAVYLCASSLAHTGGEKLFFGSGTQLSVL.

This clonotype was counted only a few times. The V call is TRBV15, the J call TRBJ2-1; 7 bases align to TRBD1. Looked up from germline, CDR1 is LNHNV and CDR2 is YYDKDF (reference sequence). J lost 4 bases, V lost 0 bases, and 12 bases had no gene match. The CDR3 extends over 18 amino acids. The chain's CDR3 is CATSRDSWDSRTYNEQFF. For the CDR3, the DNA is TGTGCCACCAGCAGAGACTCGTGGGACAGTCGGACTTACAATGAGCAGTTCTTC. Full variable domain (outside the CDR3, taken from reference TRBV15 and TRBJ2-1): DAMVIQNPRYQVTQFGKPVTLSCSQTLNHNVMYWYQQKSSQAPKLLFHYYDKDFNNEADTPDNFQSRRPNTSFCFLDIRSPGLGDTAMYLCATSRDSWDSRTYNEQFFGPGTRLTVL.

The sample holds many counts of this clonotype. This rearrangement joins TRBV29-1 to TRBJ2-5; a weak D match, TRBD1 (6 bases). CDR3 size: 13 residues. Germline V lookup: CDR1 SQVTM, CDR2 ANQGSEA. V was clipped by 5 bases and J by 5 bases, with 15 bases between them. CDR3: CSVQTGLRETQYF. Here the CDR3 DNA reads TGCAGCGTTCAAACAGGGCTACGGGAGACCCAGTACTTC.

This clonotype was found a few times. The J gene is TRBJ2-5, the V gene TRBV18; perhaps TRBD1 as D (6 bases). Germline CDR1 and CDR2: KGHSH and LQKENI. Trimming took 2 bases from V and 2 from J, leaving 12 bases between them. The CDR3 covers 15 residues. The CDR3 coding sequence is TGTGCCAGCTCACCAAGGGGCCAGGGGCAAGAGACCCAGTACTTC. It codes for CASSPRGQGQETQYF.

The J gene is TRBJ1-5, the V gene TRBV13, with 7 bases matching TRBD1. Germline-derived CDR1 and CDR2 are PRHDT and FYEKMQ (reference sequence). The length of the CDR3 is 15 residues. The V gene end was trimmed by 5 bases and the J gene end by 0 bases; junction bases not matched to a gene: 4. CDR3 in DNA: TGTGCCAGCAGCCAGGGGGGATTTAGCAATCAGCCCCAGCATTTT. Amino acids: CASSQGGFSNQPQHF.

The chain employs TRBV20-1 and TRBJ1-1; the D gene is possibly TRBD1 (5 bases). The CDR3 runs to 15 residues. The germline V gene has CDR1 DFQATT and CDR2 SNEGSKA (reference sequence). V was shortened by 0 bases and J by 5 bases, with 16 bases between the two germline ends. CDR3 nucleotide sequence: TGCAGTGCTAGAGATTTGGGCGCAGGGAAGACTGAAGCTTTCTTT. This translates into CSARDLGAGKTEAFF.

The V gene is TRBV6-1, the J gene TRBJ1-4; TRBD1 matches 7 bases. CDR3 length: 15 residues. The V gene's germline CDR1 is MNHNS and CDR2 SASEGT. V dropped 6 bases and J dropped 8; count of bases not matched to a gene: 12. The CDR3 region is CASSGQTGVGEKLFF. CDR3 bases: TGTGCCAGCAGCGGGCAAACAGGGGTGGGCGAAAAACTGTTTTTT.

As for this clonotype: At one end, the junction sequence differs from germline, possibly due to a read error. The chain carries TRBV5-1 and TRBJ2-2; TRBD1 aligns across 7 bases. From germline, CDR1 is SGHRS and CDR2 YFSETQ. The CDR3 contains 15 residues. This chain's CDR3 is CASSLSGQIAGELCF. The CDR3 DNA follows: TGCGCCAGCAGCTTGTCGGGACAGATCGCCGGGGAGCTGTGTTTT.

The rearrangement uses TRBV10-2 and TRBJ2-5, with D possibly TRBD2 on 5 matching bases. CDR3 length: 13 amino acids. V was pared by 4 bases and J by 3 bases, with 9 bases between. Germline CDR1 and CDR2: WSHSY and SAAADI. The CDR3 DNA is TGCGCCAGCAGTGGAGGGTCTAAAGAGACCCAGTACTTC. The encoded protein is CASSGGSKETQYF.

This clonotype was detected ten times or more. V and J are TRBV20-1 and TRBJ2-1, with D hard to call. CDR3 length equals 12 residues. Germline V gene sequence: CDR1 DFQATT, CDR2 SNEGSKA (reference sequence). Trimming pared 1 base from V and 5 bases from J, leaving 6 bases between. The CDR3 nucleotides read TGCAGTGCTAGAGGGGGAAACAATGAGCAGTTCTTC. Protein sequence: CSARGGNNEQFF.

As to this clonotype: This sequence may be a read error, since a much larger clone differs from it by one base. The rearrangement joins TRBV7-8 to TRBJ2-7, with D perhaps matching TRBD1 or TRBD2 (5 bases each). CDR3 length: 16 residues. Per germline, CDR1 SGHVS and CDR2 FQNEAQ. Trimming cost V 5 bases and J 5 bases, with 22 bases left between them. CDR3 amino acids: CASSPAALGVLHEQYF. The DNA for the CDR3 is TGTGCCAGCAGCCCAGCGGCATTAGGGGTCCTCCACGAGCAGTACTTC.

In its sample, this clonotype was seen a few times. The chain couples TRBV7-2 to TRBJ2-3; possibly TRBD1 or TRBD2 for D (7 bases each). Trimming stripped 2 bases from V and 5 bases from J, with 20 bases between. CDR3 size: 17 residues. The germline gives CDR1 SGHTA, CDR2 FQGNSA. CDR3 amino acids: CASSLMTSGTAGDTQYF. Written as DNA, the CDR3 is TGTGCCAGCAGCTTAATGACAAGCGGGACAGCGGGAGATACGCAGTATTTT.